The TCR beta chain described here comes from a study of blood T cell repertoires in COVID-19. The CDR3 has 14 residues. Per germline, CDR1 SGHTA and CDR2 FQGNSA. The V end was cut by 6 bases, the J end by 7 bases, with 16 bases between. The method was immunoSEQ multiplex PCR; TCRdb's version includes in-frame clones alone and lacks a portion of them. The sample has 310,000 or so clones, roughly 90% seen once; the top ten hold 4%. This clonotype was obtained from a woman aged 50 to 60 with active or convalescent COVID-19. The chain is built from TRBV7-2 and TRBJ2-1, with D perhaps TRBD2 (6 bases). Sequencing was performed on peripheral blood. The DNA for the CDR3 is TGTGCCAGCAGGAAGGGGACTGAGGTGAATGAGCAGTTCTTC. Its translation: CASRKGTEVNEQFF.